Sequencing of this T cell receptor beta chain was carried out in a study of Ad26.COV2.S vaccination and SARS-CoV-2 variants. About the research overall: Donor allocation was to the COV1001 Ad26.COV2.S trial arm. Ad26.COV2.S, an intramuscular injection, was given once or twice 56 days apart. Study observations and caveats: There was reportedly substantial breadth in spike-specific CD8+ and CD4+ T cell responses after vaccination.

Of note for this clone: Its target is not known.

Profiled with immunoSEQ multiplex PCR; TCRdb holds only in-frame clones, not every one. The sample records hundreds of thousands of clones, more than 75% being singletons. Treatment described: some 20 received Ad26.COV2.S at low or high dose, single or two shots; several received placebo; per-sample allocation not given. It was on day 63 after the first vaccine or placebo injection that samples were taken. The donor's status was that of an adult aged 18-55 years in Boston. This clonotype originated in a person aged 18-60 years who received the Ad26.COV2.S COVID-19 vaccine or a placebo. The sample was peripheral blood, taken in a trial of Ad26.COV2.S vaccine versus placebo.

CDR3 coding DNA: TGCGCCAGCAGCCCCTCGCTAGGGAACACTGAAGCTTTCTTT. The encoded protein is CASSPSLGNTEAFF. The chain carries TRBV4-1 and TRBJ1-1; no definite D call. Between the trimmed V and J ends, which lost 4 bases and 1 base, there was a span of 10 bases. Germline values: CDR1 MGHRA, CDR2 YSYEKL. The CDR3 length is 14 residues.